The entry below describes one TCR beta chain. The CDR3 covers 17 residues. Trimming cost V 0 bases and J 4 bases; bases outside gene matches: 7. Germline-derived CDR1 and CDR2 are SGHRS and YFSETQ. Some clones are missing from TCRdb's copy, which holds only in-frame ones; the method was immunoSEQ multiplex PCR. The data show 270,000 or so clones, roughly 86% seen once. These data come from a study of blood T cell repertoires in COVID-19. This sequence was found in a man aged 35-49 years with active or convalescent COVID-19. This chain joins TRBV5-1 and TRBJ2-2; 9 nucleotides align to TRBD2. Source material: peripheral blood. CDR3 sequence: CASSLGAGGPVTGELFF. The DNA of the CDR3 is TGCGCCAGCAGCTTGGGGGCGGGAGGGCCTGTCACCGGGGAGCTGTTTTTT.